A selection of T cell receptor beta chains follows, all from one sample in a study of tumor-infiltrating lymphocytes in primary liver carcinoma. TCRdb reprocessed the multiplex PCR reads via MiXCR and lists one record per CDR3 protein. This table has some 190,000 distinct CDR3 sequences, about 60% appearing once. Sequenced input: peripheral blood. These receptors all come from a man aged 35 to 55 with primary liver carcinoma and hepatitis B virus infection. CDR3s include the opening cysteine and the closing phenylalanine or tryptophan. D genes are given only for firm matches. Only part of the rows carry a size: once, few, many, or a class if the clone is expanded.

abundance: -
d_gene: -
v_gene: TRBV5-5
len: 11
j_gene: TRBJ2-7
CDR3aa: CASSLQLEQYF
CDR3nt: TGTGCCAGCAGCCTACAACTCGAGCAGTACTTC

abundance: -
d_gene: TRBD1
v_gene: TRBV29-1
len: 13
j_gene: TRBJ2-5
CDR3aa: CNVDRGQEETQYF
CDR3nt: TGCAACGTCGACAGGGGGCAGGAGGAGACCCAGTACTTC

abundance: -
d_gene: -
v_gene: TRBV5-1
len: 14
j_gene: TRBJ1-3
CDR3aa: CASSLTSFGNTIYF
CDR3nt: TGCGCAAGCAGCTTGACGTCATTCGGAAACACCATATATTTT

abundance: -
d_gene: TRBD2
v_gene: TRBV19
len: 18
j_gene: TRBJ2-1
CDR3aa: CASSKGLAGARSYNEQFF
CDR3nt: TGTGCCAGTAGTAAGGGACTAGCGGGAGCACGGTCCTACAATGAACAGTTCTTC

abundance: few
d_gene: TRBD1
v_gene: TRBV6-5
len: 14
j_gene: TRBJ2-5
CDR3aa: CASRDAGGFETQYF
CDR3nt: TGTGCCAGCAGGGATGCAGGGGGCTTTGAGACCCAGTACTTC

abundance: -
d_gene: -
v_gene: TRBV6-5
len: 14
j_gene: TRBJ2-7
CDR3aa: CASSLGPSGVKQYF
CDR3nt: TGTGCCAGCAGTTTGGGACCATCTGGGGTGAAGCAGTACTTC

abundance: -
d_gene: -
v_gene: TRBV11-3
len: 12
j_gene: TRBJ2-7
CDR3aa: CAGSLDSYEQYF
CDR3nt: TGTGCCGGCAGCTTGGACAGCTACGAACAGTACTTC

abundance: -
d_gene: TRBD1
v_gene: TRBV20-1
len: 15
j_gene: TRBJ1-6
CDR3aa: CSARGGQGTNSPLHF
CDR3nt: TGCAGTGCTAGAGGCGGACAGGGGACGAATTCACCCCTCCACTTT

abundance: few
d_gene: -
v_gene: TRBV6-6
len: 14
j_gene: TRBJ1-1
CDR3aa: CASVSPTGKLEAFF
CDR3nt: TGTGCCAGCGTTTCTCCTACAGGGAAATTGGAAGCTTTCTTT

abundance: -
d_gene: -
v_gene: TRBV6-1
len: 11
j_gene: TRBJ2-5
CDR3aa: CASKVGETQYF
CDR3nt: TGTGCCAGCAAGGTGGGAGAGACCCAGTACTTC

abundance: -
d_gene: -
v_gene: TRBV7-8
len: 15
j_gene: TRBJ1-1
CDR3aa: CASSSRDFFDTEAFF
CDR3nt: TGTGCCAGCAGCTCTAGGGACTTTTTTGACACTGAAGCTTTCTTT

abundance: many
d_gene: -
v_gene: TRBV11-2
len: 12
j_gene: TRBJ1-4
CDR3aa: CASSWDNEKLFF
CDR3nt: TGTGCCAGCAGCTGGGACAATGAAAAACTGTTTTTT

abundance: -
d_gene: -
v_gene: TRBV11-2
len: 15
j_gene: TRBJ2-7
CDR3aa: CASGPSGCFPYEQYF
CDR3nt: TGTGCCAGCGGCCCCAGCGGGTGCTTTCCCTACGAGCAGTACTTC

abundance: -
d_gene: -
v_gene: TRBV14
len: 18
j_gene: TRBJ2-4
CDR3aa: CASSQEGYRDLAKNIQYF
CDR3nt: TGTGCCAGCAGCCAAGAAGGGTACAGGGACCTAGCCAAAAACATTCAGTACTTC

abundance: -
d_gene: -
v_gene: TRBV11-2
len: 14
j_gene: TRBJ2-3
CDR3aa: CASSSEQPVDTQYF
CDR3nt: TGTGCCAGCAGCTCTGAACAGCCGGTGGATACGCAGTATTTT

abundance: -
d_gene: -
v_gene: TRBV30
len: 11
j_gene: TRBJ1-2
CDR3aa: CGHGANYGYTF
CDR3nt: TGTGGGCACGGGGCGAACTATGGCTACACCTTC

abundance: -
d_gene: -
v_gene: TRBV5-1
len: 18
j_gene: TRBJ2-2
CDR3aa: CASSPLTSVESNPGELFF
CDR3nt: TGCGCCAGCAGCCCTCTGACTAGTGTTGAATCCAATCCCGGGGAGCTGTTTTTT

abundance: -
d_gene: TRBD1
v_gene: TRBV4-1
len: 15
j_gene: TRBJ2-3
CDR3aa: CASSPQGQGTDTQYF
CDR3nt: TGCGCCAGCAGCCCCCAGGGACAGGGCACAGATACGCAGTATTTT

abundance: once
d_gene: -
v_gene: TRBV6-6
len: 14
j_gene: TRBJ1-6
CDR3aa: CASTHGDGNSPLHF
CDR3nt: TGTGCCAGCACCCATGGGGACGGGAATTCACCCCTCCACTTT

abundance: -
d_gene: -
v_gene: TRBV11-2
len: 11
j_gene: TRBJ1-4
CDR3aa: CADSLQEELFF
CDR3nt: TGTGCCGACAGCTTACAGGAGGAACTGTTTTTT

abundance: -
d_gene: -
v_gene: TRBV2
len: 13
j_gene: TRBJ2-5
CDR3aa: CASVGGPQETQYF
CDR3nt: TGTGCCAGCGTAGGGGGGCCACAAGAGACCCAGTACTTC

abundance: -
d_gene: -
v_gene: TRBV6-6
len: 12
j_gene: TRBJ2-7
CDR3aa: CASSYSGVGQYF
CDR3nt: TGTGCCAGCAGTTACTCAGGGGTGGGGCAGTACTTC

abundance: many
d_gene: TRBD1
v_gene: TRBV11-2
len: 17
j_gene: TRBJ1-2
CDR3aa: CASSLVGTGGGLYGYTF
CDR3nt: TGTGCCAGCAGCTTAGTTGGGACAGGGGGCGGCTTATATGGCTACACCTTC

abundance: few
d_gene: -
v_gene: TRBV6-5
len: 13
j_gene: TRBJ2-3
CDR3aa: CASSGELRDTQYF
CDR3nt: TGTGCCAGTTCAGGGGAGCTTAGAGATACGCAGTATTTT

abundance: -
d_gene: TRBD2
v_gene: TRBV19
len: 15
j_gene: TRBJ2-3
CDR3aa: CASSRLAGDTDTQYF
CDR3nt: TGTGCCAGTAGCCGACTAGCGGGGGACACAGATACGCAGTATTTT

abundance: -
d_gene: TRBD2
v_gene: TRBV20-1
len: 17
j_gene: TRBJ2-5
CDR3aa: CNAREVAGLSFMETQYF
CDR3nt: TGCAATGCTAGAGAGGTAGCGGGTCTTTCCTTTATGGAGACCCAGTACTTC

abundance: few
d_gene: -
v_gene: TRBV6-1
len: 14
j_gene: TRBJ1-4
CDR3aa: CVTREERENEKLFF
CDR3nt: TGTGTCACCAGGGAGGAGCGAGAGAATGAAAAACTGTTTTTT

abundance: -
d_gene: -
v_gene: TRBV6-5
len: 13
j_gene: TRBJ1-6
CDR3aa: CASRGGYRAPLHF
CDR3nt: TGTGCCAGCAGAGGAGGGTATAGAGCACCCCTCCACTTT

abundance: once
d_gene: TRBD2
v_gene: TRBV11-2
len: 14
j_gene: TRBJ2-1
CDR3aa: CTSSLLSGVALQVF
CDR3nt: TGCACCAGCAGCCTACTTAGCGGGGTGGCTCTTCAGGTCTTC

abundance: -
d_gene: -
v_gene: TRBV28
len: 14
j_gene: TRBJ2-3
CDR3aa: CASSLDSGVDTQYF
CDR3nt: TGTGCCAGCAGTTTAGACTCCGGGGTAGATACGCAGTATTTT

abundance: -
d_gene: -
v_gene: TRBV5-1
len: 14
j_gene: TRBJ1-1
CDR3aa: CAGSLGYRGTEAFF
CDR3nt: TGCGCCGGCAGCCTGGGTTATAGAGGGACTGAGGCTTTCTTT

abundance: -
d_gene: TRBD2
v_gene: TRBV11-2
len: 14
j_gene: TRBJ2-1
CDR3aa: CDSRLAGSYNEQFF
CDR3nt: TGTGACAGCAGACTAGCGGGAAGCTACAATGAGCAATTCTTC

abundance: few
d_gene: -
v_gene: TRBV12-5
len: 15
j_gene: TRBJ2-2
CDR3aa: CASGLGGVGTGELFF
CDR3nt: TGTGCTAGTGGTTTGGGGGGAGTAGGGACCGGGGAGCTGTTTTTT

abundance: -
d_gene: TRBD2
v_gene: TRBV4-1
len: 17
j_gene: TRBJ2-5
CDR3aa: CASSQGTSGSGQETQYF
CDR3nt: TGCGCCAGCAGCCAAGGTACTAGCGGGAGTGGGCAAGAGACCCAGTACTTC

abundance: -
d_gene: -
v_gene: TRBV7-8
len: 14
j_gene: TRBJ2-7
CDR3aa: CASSLEINSYKQYF
CDR3nt: TGCGCCAGCAGCTTAGAGATAAACTCCTACAAGCAGTACTTC

abundance: -
d_gene: TRBD1
v_gene: TRBV29-1
len: 14
j_gene: TRBJ2-1
CDR3aa: CSVLDRATYNEQFF
CDR3nt: TGCAGCGTTCTAGACAGGGCGACCTACAATGAGCAGTTCTTC

abundance: -
d_gene: -
v_gene: TRBV28
len: 15
j_gene: TRBJ1-5
CDR3aa: CASSLLGGGNQPQHF
CDR3nt: TGTGCCAGCAGCCTTCTGGGAGGGGGCAATCAGCCCCAGCATTTT

abundance: -
d_gene: TRBD1
v_gene: TRBV11-2
len: 18
j_gene: TRBJ2-6
CDR3aa: CVSSLRQGGPSGANVLTF
CDR3nt: TGTGTCAGCAGCTTAAGACAGGGGGGCCCCTCTGGCGCCAACGTCCTGACTTTC

abundance: -
d_gene: -
v_gene: TRBV11-3
len: 14
j_gene: TRBJ2-2
CDR3aa: CASTWTTNTGELFF
CDR3nt: TGCGCCAGCACCTGGACGACGAACACCGGGGAGCTGTTTTTT

abundance: few
d_gene: TRBD2
v_gene: TRBV4-2
len: 13
j_gene: TRBJ2-7
CDR3aa: CASSLTSGVEQYF
CDR3nt: TGTGCCAGCAGCCTTACTAGCGGGGTCGAGCAGTACTTC

abundance: -
d_gene: -
v_gene: TRBV28
len: 14
j_gene: TRBJ2-1
CDR3aa: CSSSLVMTYNEQFF
CDR3nt: TGTTCCAGCAGTTTAGTGATGACATACAATGAGCAGTTCTTC

abundance: few
d_gene: TRBD1
v_gene: TRBV29-1
len: 14
j_gene: TRBJ2-7
CDR3aa: CSVALTGGSYEQYF
CDR3nt: TGCAGCGTTGCGTTGACAGGGGGCTCCTACGAGCAGTACTTC

abundance: -
d_gene: -
v_gene: TRBV29-1
len: 14
j_gene: TRBJ2-5
CDR3aa: CGVGGLPGDETQYF
CDR3nt: TGCGGCGTTGGAGGGCTACCGGGAGACGAGACCCAGTACTTC